Listed below are T cell receptor beta chains from one sample, sequenced in a study of CD8+CD57+ T cells in acquired aplastic anemia. TCRdb reprocessed the reads with MiXCR, giving one entry per CDR3 protein. The sample holds roughly 120,000 distinct CDR3 sequences; roughly 55% are singletons and the top ten take roughly 29%. The sequenced material came from sorted CD4+, CD8+, or CD8+CD57+ T cells (not recorded which) from PBMCs. These receptors all stem from a human donor with aplastic anemia. The CDR3 runs from the conserved cysteine through the conserved F or W. The order of the fields is clone size, V gene, J gene, D gene, CDR3 protein, CDR3 DNA. D genes are given only for firm matches. Expanded clones get a size class; other rows say once, few or many, or leave the size out.

size: -; V: TRBV12-3/TRBV12-4; J: TRBJ1-2; D: TRBD1; CDR3: CASRPPRGQDGYTF; DNA: TGTGCCAGCAGACCGCCCAGGGGGCAGGATGGCTACACCTTC
size: many; V: TRBV19; J: TRBJ1-2; D: -; CDR3: CASSHPRGDGGYTF; DNA: TGTGCCAGTAGTCATCCAAGAGGGGACGGAGGCTACACCTTC
size: -; V: TRBV19; J: TRBJ2-1; D: -; CDR3: CASRWSLRGDEQFF; DNA: TGTGCCAGTAGATGGAGTCTCCGGGGCGATGAGCAGTTCTTC
size: -; V: TRBV19; J: TRBJ1-1; D: -; CDR3: CASTDGQNTEAFF; DNA: TGTGCCAGTACCGATGGACAAAACACTGAAGCTTTCTTT
size: -; V: TRBV18; J: TRBJ2-7; D: -; CDR3: CASSLGHLIYEQYF; DNA: TGTGCCAGCTCACTGGGACACCTAATCTACGAGCAGTACTTC
size: many; V: TRBV29-1; J: TRBJ2-2; D: TRBD2; CDR3: CSVTGLAGAPTGELFF; DNA: TGCAGCGTTACCGGACTAGCGGGGGCCCCGACCGGGGAGCTGTTTTTT
size: many; V: TRBV7-8; J: TRBJ1-1; D: TRBD1; CDR3: CASRTGYREAFF; DNA: TGTGCCAGCAGGACAGGGTATCGAGAAGCTTTCTTT
size: once; V: TRBV20-1; J: TRBJ2-1; D: -; CDR3: CSAREAGTNEQFF; DNA: TGCAGTGCTAGAGAGGCAGGGACCAATGAGCAGTTCTTC
size: -; V: TRBV10-3; J: TRBJ1-1; D: TRBD1; CDR3: CAIRDRGYTEAFF; DNA: TGTGCCATCAGGGACAGGGGGTACACTGAAGCTTTCTTT
size: -; V: TRBV5-5; J: TRBJ2-4; D: -; CDR3: CASSLQGRGNIQYF; DNA: TGTGCCAGCAGCTTGCAGGGGCGGGGAAACATTCAGTACTTC
size: few; V: TRBV2; J: TRBJ2-3; D: TRBD2; CDR3: CATSSGGEDTQYF; DNA: TGTGCCACCTCTAGCGGGGGGGAAGATACGCAGTATTTT
size: many; V: TRBV20-1; J: TRBJ2-7; D: TRBD2; CDR3: CSAPYPAGGSYEQYF; DNA: TGCAGTGCCCCCTACCCCGCGGGAGGGTCCTACGAGCAGTACTTC
size: -; V: TRBV20-1; J: TRBJ1-2; D: -; CDR3: CSAGGAYGYTF; DNA: TGCAGTGCGGGGGGGGCCTATGGCTACACCTTC
size: once; V: TRBV29-1; J: TRBJ1-3; D: -; CDR3: CSASSTAVSGNTIYF; DNA: TGCAGCGCCTCGTCTACGGCTGTCTCTGGAAACACCATATATTTT
size: -; V: TRBV7-6; J: TRBJ2-1; D: TRBD2; CDR3: CASSLTSIAYNEQFF; DNA: TGTGCCAGCAGCTTGACTAGCATCGCCTACAATGAGCAGTTCTTC
size: -; V: TRBV2; J: TRBJ2-7; D: -; CDR3: CASKLSPPSYEKYF; DNA: TGTGCCAGCAAGCTTTCGCCCCCCTCCTACGAGAAGTACTTC
size: many; V: TRBV11-1; J: TRBJ2-7; D: -; CDR3: CASSLEGSLGEQYF; DNA: TGTGCCAGCAGCTTAGAGGGATCCCTCGGGGAGCAGTACTTC
size: -; V: TRBV5-6; J: TRBJ2-1; D: TRBD1; CDR3: CASSRQGIHEQFF; DNA: TGTGCCAGCAGCAGACAGGGCATCCATGAGCAGTTCTTC
size: many; V: TRBV2; J: TRBJ2-7; D: -; CDR3: CASSLDSWSHEQYF; DNA: TGTGCCAGCAGTCTGGATAGTTGGTCCCACGAGCAGTACTTC
size: -; V: TRBV10-1; J: TRBJ2-7; D: -; CDR3: CTSRPRDKAYEQYF; DNA: TGCACCAGCAGGCCCCGGGACAAGGCCTACGAGCAGTACTTC